This is a list of T cell receptor beta chains from one sample in a study of blood T cell repertoires in COVID-19. Data came from immunoSEQ multiplex PCR; TCRdb stores just in-frame clones and leaves some out. The repertoire consists of approximately 230,000 clones, with nearly 90% occurring once and the leading ten covering under 4%. Input material: peripheral blood. Source of these receptors: a man in his late teens or twenties with active or convalescent COVID-19. Each CDR3 is given with its conserved first and last residue. A row's size may be missing; if present it is once, few, many or a size class.

TRBV5-1 . CASSFSDSSYEQYF
TRBV29-1 . CSVEGGRGSTEAFF
TRBV6-4 . CASSLRSGETQYF
TRBV5-4 . CASSLGRVPEAFF
TRBV6-5 . CASSYSRRASYNEQFF
TRBV12-5 . CASGLTTGNTIYF
TRBV2 . CACHGLPIYEQYF
TRBV7-7 . CASSVLAGGGGETQYF
TRBV18 . CASSPKTGSNTEAFF
TRBV4-2 . CASSQVLLTTYNEQFF
TRBV7-2 once CASSLGGGVESYEQYF
TRBV3-1/TRBV3-2 . CASSQGSAGTSGTSEQYF
TRBV15 . CATSPFGGAAYEQYF
TRBV27 . CASSFRSAGWTEAFF
TRBV6-4 few CASSGTGTDTQYF
TRBV6-2/TRBV6-3 . CASSYSMVHTPGQYF
TRBV6-5 . CASRLNRGRNTEAFF
TRBV28 few CASSLSGQGVYGYTF
TRBV6-5 . CASSYIYSDEQFF
TRBV5-1 . CASSLYGTGVYGYTF
TRBV19 . CASRLGTGMNTEAFF
TRBV2 . CASSPGLARETQYF
TRBV4-2 . CASSQQLAGSYNEQFF
TRBV12-3/TRBV12-4 few CASRRGIDQPQHF
TRBV11-2 . CASSLGADSSYEQYF
TRBV3-1/TRBV3-2 . CASSQVNGEQYF
TRBV2 . CASRGGTTNEKLFF
TRBV5-5 . CASSFDRGSYNSPLHF
TRBV20-1 few CRPPKGAEAFF
TRBV28 . CASSLPLPPNYGYTF
TRBV13 . CASSPGLAGQETQYF
TRBV6-2/TRBV6-3 . CASSYREGEQFF
TRBV7-2 . CASSLVARGWTEAFF
TRBV4-3 . CASSQDQDITEAFF
TRBV7-9 . CASRPTGSGSGNTIYF
TRBV7-7 . CASSPSGNQETQYF
TRBV6-5 . CASRNTGGAGQPQHF
TRBV3-1/TRBV3-2 . CASSQGNGVYGYTF
TRBV21-1 few CASSRGRQQNTEAFF
TRBV19 . CATWDRGEKLFF
TRBV6-5 . CASSYTSGPMGEQFF
TRBV7-5 . CARILYRFPSSGANVLTF
TRBV9 few CASSSLVVGNSPLHF
TRBV9 . CASRHLNRLLWEQYF
TRBV19 . CASSMIRGARTEAFF
TRBV21-1 . CASSKQGAEAFF
TRBV5-6 . CASSLGDLGAEAFF
TRBV5-6 . CASSLDGAQGSHNYGYTF
TRBV19 . CASSTYHTPTGIEQYF
TRBV27 . CASGQGSPLHGGYTF
TRBV19 . CASSIQQTYGYTF
TRBV24-1 . CATSDSRNDRGTYEQYF
TRBV6-5 few CASSLSQGIHEQYF
TRBV5-4 . CASSRGQGTGANVLTF
TRBV6-5 . CASSLDRVNTEAFF
TRBV2 few CASTRQGGGEKLFF
TRBV2 . CASMRQLMNTEAFF
TRBV24-1 . CATRKETRPDTQYF
TRBV3-1/TRBV3-2 . CASSQDFMTSGRAGFFGQFF
TRBV19 . CASKDGGNSPLHF